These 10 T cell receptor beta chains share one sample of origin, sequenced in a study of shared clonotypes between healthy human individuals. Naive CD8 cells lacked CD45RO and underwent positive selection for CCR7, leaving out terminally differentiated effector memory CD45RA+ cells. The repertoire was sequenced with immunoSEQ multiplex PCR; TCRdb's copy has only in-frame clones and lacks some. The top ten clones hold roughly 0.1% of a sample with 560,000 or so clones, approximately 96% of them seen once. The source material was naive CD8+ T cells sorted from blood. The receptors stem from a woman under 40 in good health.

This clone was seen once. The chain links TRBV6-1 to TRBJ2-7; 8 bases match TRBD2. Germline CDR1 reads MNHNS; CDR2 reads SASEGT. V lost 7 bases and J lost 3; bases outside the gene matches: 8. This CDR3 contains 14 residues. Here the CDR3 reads CASKWASGYYEQYF. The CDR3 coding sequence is TGTGCCAGCAAGTGGGCTAGCGGGTACTACGAGCAGTACTTC.

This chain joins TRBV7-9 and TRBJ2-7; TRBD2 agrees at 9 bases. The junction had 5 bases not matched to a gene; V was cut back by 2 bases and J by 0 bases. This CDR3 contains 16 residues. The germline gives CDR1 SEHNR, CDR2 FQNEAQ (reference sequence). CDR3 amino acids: CASSLSAGGTSYEQYF. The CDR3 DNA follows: TGTGCCAGCAGCTTATCCGCGGGAGGGACCTCCTACGAGCAGTACTTC.

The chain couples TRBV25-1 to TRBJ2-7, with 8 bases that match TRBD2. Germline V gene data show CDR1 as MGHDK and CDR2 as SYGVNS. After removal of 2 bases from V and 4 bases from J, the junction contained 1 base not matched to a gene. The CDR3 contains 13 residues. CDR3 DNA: TGTGCCAGCAGTGAAAGCGGGAGTTACGAGCAGTACTTC. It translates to CASSESGSYEQYF.

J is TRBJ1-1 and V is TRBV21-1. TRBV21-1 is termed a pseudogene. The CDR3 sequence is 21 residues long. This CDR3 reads CASSKFPQCPGGQGPVTEAFF. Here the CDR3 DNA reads TGTGCCAGCAGCAAATTTCCCCAGTGCCCCGGCGGGCAGGGTCCGGTCACTGAAGCTTTCTTT.

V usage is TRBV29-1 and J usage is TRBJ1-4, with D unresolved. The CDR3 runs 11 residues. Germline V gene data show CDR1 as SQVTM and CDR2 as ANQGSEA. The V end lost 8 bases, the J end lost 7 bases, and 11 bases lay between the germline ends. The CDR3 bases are TGCAGCACCGTGATTGGTGAAAAACTGTTTTTT. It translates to CSTVIGEKLFF.

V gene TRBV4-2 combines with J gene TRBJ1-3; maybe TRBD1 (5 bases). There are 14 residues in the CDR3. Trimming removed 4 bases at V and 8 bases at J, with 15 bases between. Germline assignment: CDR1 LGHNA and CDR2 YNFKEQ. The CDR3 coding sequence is TGTGCCAGCAGCCCGCGGGGCAGCGGCCACACCATATATTTT. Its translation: CASSPRGSGHTIYF.

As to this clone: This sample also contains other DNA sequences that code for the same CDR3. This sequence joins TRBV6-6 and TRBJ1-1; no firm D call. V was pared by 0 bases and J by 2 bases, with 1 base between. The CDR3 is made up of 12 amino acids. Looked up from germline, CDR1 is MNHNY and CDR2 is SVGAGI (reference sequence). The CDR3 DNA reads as TGTGCCAGCAGTTACTCCAACACTGAAGCTTTCTTT. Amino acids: CASSYSNTEAFF.

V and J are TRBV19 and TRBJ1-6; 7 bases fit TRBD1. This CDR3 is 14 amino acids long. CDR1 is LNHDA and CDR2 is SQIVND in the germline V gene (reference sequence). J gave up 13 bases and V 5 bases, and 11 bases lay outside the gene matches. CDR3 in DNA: TGTGCCAGTAGTCTCCGGGACAGAGATAGGCCCCTCCACTTT. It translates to CASSLRDRDRPLHF.

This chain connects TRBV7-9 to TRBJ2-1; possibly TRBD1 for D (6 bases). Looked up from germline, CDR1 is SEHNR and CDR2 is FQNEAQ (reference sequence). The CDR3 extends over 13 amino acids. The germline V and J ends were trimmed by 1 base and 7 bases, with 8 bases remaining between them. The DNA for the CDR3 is TGTGCCAGCAGCTTAGACAGGGATAATGAGCAGTTCTTC. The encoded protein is CASSLDRDNEQFF.

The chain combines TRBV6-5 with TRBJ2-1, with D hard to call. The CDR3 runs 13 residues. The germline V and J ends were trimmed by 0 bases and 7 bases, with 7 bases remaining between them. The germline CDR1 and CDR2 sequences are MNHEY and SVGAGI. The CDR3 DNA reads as TGTGCCAGCAGTTACTCGGATTGGAATGAGCAGTTCTTC. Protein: CASSYSDWNEQFF.